This T cell receptor (beta chain) appears in the sequencing data of a study of T cells in Graves' hyperthyroidism and ophthalmopathy. Across the whole study: The authors collected peripheral blood at initial diagnosis, before any treatment.

Germline lookup yields CDR1 MNHEY and CDR2 SVGAGI. V lost 8 bases to trimming and J lost 5 bases; unmatched junction nucleotides: 10. This CDR3 comprises 14 residues. At least ten counts were recorded for this clonotype. RNA transcripts provided the source from which TCR beta CDR3 regions were amplified. In the first-round RT-PCR of the TCR CDR3, the HTBI primer set was used. TCRdb ran MiXCR on the multiplex PCR reads and lists one entry per CDR3 protein. The profile covers hundreds of thousands of distinct CDR3 sequences, with 35% to 40% appearing a single time and about 8.9% taken by the ten largest.

The sequence came from a man younger than 35 with Graves' hyperthyroidism. Source material: blood. The rearrangement joins TRBV6-5 to TRBJ1-1, with 8 bases fitting TRBD1. The CDR3 DNA reads TGTGCCAGCGGACTAACAGGGGGGCATACTGAAGCTTTCTTT. Its protein product is CASGLTGGHTEAFF.